This T cell receptor beta chain came from a study of OX40 agonist ivuxolimab in advanced cancers. Whole-study context: Patients treated during dose escalation were battling hepatocellular carcinoma, melanoma, renal cell or head and neck cancer. A male proportion of about 84% was recorded, with mean age 60 years and range roughly 20 to 90. Study conclusions and caveats: The expanded peripheral T cells' antigen specificity was not determined.

The protocol was immunoSEQ multiplex PCR, while the TCRdb copy is restricted to in-frame clones and leaves out a portion. Of more than 95,000 clones in the sample, roughly 90% were seen once. On this clone itself: Its antigen is as yet unknown.

The CDR3 extends over 14 amino acids. Trimming took 4 bases from V and 0 from J; bases not matched to a gene: 4. The germline V gene encodes CDR1 SQVTM and CDR2 ANQGSEA. The specimen was CD4+ or CD8+ T cells sorted from blood, collected in a trial of the OX40 agonist ivuxolimab. The TCR comes from an adult with an advanced solid tumor such as melanoma, head and neck, liver or kidney cancer. The gene calls are TRBV29-1 and TRBJ2-3; 7 bases line up with TRBD2. CDR3 bases: TGCAGCGTTGCGGGAGGAGACAGCACAGATACGCAGTATTTT. Protein product: CSVAGGDSTDTQYF.